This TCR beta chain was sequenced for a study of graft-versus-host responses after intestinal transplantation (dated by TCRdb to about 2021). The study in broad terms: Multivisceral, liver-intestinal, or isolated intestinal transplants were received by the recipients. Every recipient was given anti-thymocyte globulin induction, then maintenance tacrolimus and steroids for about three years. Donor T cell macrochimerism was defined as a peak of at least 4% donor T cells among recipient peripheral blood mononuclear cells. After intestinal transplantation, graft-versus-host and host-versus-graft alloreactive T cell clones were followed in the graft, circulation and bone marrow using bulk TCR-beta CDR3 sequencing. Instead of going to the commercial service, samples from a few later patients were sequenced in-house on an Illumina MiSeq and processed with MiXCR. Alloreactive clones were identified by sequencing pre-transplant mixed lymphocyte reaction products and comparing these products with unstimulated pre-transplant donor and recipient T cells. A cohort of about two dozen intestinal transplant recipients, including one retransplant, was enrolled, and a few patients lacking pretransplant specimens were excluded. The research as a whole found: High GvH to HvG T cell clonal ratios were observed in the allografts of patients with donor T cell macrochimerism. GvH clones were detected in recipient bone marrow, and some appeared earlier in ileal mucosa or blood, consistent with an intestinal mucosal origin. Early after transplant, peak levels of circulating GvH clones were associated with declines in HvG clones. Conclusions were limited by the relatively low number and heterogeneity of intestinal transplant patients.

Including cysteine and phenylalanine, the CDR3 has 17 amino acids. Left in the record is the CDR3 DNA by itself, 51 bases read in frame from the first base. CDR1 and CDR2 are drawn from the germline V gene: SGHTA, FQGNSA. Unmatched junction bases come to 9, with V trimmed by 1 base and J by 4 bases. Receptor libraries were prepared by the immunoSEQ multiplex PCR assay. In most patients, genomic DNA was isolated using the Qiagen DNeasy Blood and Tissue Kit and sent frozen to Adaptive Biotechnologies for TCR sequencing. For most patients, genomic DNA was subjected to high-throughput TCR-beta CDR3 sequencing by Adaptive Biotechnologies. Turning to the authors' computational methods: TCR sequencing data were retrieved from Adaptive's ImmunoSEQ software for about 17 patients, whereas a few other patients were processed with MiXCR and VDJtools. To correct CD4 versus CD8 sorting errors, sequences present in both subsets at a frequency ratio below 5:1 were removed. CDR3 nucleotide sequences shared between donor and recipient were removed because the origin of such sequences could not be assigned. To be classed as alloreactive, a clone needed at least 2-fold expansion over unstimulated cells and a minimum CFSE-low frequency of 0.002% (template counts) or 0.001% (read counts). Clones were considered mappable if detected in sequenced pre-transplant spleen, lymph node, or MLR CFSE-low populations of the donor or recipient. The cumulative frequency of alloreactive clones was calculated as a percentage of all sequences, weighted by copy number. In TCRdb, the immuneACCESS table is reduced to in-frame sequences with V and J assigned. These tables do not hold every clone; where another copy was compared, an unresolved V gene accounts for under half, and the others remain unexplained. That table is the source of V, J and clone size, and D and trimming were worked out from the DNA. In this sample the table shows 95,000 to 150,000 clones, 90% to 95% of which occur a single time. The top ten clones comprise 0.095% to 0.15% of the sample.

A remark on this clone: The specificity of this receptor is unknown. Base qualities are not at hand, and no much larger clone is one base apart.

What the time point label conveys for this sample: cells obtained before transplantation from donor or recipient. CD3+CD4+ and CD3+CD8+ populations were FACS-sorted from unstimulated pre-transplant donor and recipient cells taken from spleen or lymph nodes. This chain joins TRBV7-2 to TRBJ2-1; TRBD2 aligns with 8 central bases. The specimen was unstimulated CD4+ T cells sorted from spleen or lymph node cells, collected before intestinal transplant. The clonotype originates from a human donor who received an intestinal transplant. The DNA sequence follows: TGTGCCAGCAGCTTAGGATCAGGACTAGCAGTTTACAATGAGCAGTTCTTC. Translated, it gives CASSLGSGLAVYNEQFF.